Listed here are 5 T cell receptor beta chains from one sample, sequenced in a study of cytomegalovirus exposure and HLA in healthy donors (dated by TCRdb to about 2017). The library relied on the immunoSEQ multiplex PCR assay. The multiplex PCR relied on a mix of 60 forward primers for TCR Vbeta segments and 13 reverse primers for TCR Jbeta segments. TCRdb re-hosts the immuneACCESS table, in-frame sequences only. Its copies lack some clones; in the studies checked, an unresolved V gene accounts for under half of them, and the cause for the rest is not known. This sample lists under 200,000 clones; 65% to 90% were detected once. Together, the top ten hold around 2.3% of the sample. The sample consisted of PBMCs. Source of these receptors: a woman between 50 and 59 years old in good health and CMV-seronegative.

Only one count was recorded for this clone. The V and J genes are TRBV19 and TRBJ1-5; D is unresolved. The V gene lost 7 bases and the J gene lost 0 bases, with 13 bases spanning the gap. The CDR3 extends over 15 amino acids. Germline V gives CDR1 LNHDA, CDR2 SQIVND (reference sequence). CDR3 nucleotide sequence: TGTGCCAGTATCGTTGGAGGCTATAGCAATCAGCCCCAGCATTTT. This translates into CASIVGGYSNQPQHF. Full variable domain (rest looked up from reference TRBV19 and TRBJ1-5): DGGITQSPKYLFRKEGQNVTLSCEQNLNHDAMYWYRQDPGQGLRLIYYSQIVNDFQKGDIAEGYSVSREKKESFPLTVTSAQKNPTAFYLCASIVGGYSNQPQHFGDGTRLSIL.

The chain joins TRBV6-5 to TRBJ2-1; possibly TRBD1 for D (6 bases). Between the trimmed V and J ends, which lost 3 bases and 2 bases, there was a span of 11 bases. This CDR3 has 15 residues. The germline CDR1 and CDR2 sequences are MNHEY and SVGAGI. The CDR3 sequence is CASSYYQGTYNEQFF. The CDR3, as DNA: TGTGCCAGCAGTTATTACCAGGGGACCTACAATGAGCAGTTCTTC.

The rearrangement links TRBV5-5 to TRBJ2-7; a weak D match, TRBD1 (5 bases). The CDR3 spans 12 residues. With 1 base removed from V and 6 bases from J, the gap between germline ends came to 8 bases. Germline lookup yields CDR1 SGHKS and CDR2 YYEKEE (reference sequence). As DNA, the CDR3 is TGTGCCAGCAGCTTGAGCACAGGCGAGCAGTACTTC. This sequence encodes CASSLSTGEQYF.

The CDR3 protein is CASSLGQRDYMNTEAFF. The CDR3 DNA reads as TGCGCCAGCAGCTTAGGTCAGCGCGATTACATGAACACTGAAGCTTTCTTT. The chain uses TRBV5-1 and TRBJ1-1; D gene unclear. CDR1 and CDR2 (germline): SGHRS, YFSETQ. V was clipped by 2 bases and J by 0 bases, with 17 bases between them. This CDR3 contains 17 residues.

V is TRBV7-3 and J is TRBJ2-1, with 7 bases that match TRBD1. CDR1 is SGHTA, CDR2 FQGTGA, per germline. This CDR3 contains 15 residues. After removal of 1 base from V and 5 bases from J, the junction contained 5 bases not matched to a gene. The CDR3 loop reads CASSLNAGGHNEQFF. The CDR3 nucleotides read TGTGCCAGCAGCTTAAATGCAGGGGGTCACAATGAGCAGTTCTTC.